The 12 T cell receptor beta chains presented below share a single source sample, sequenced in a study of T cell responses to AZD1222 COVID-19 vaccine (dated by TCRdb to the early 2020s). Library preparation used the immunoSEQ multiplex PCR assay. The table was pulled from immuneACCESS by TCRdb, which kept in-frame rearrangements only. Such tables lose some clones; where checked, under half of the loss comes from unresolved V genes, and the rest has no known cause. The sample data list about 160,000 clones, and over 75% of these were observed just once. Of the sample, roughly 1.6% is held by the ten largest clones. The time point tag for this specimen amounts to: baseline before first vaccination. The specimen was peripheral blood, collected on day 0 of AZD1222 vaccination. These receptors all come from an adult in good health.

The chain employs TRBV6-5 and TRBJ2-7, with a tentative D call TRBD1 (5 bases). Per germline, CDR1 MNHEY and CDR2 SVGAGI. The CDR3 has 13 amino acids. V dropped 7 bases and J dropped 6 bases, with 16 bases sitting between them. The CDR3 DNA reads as TGTGCCAGCACTTTTGTCCAGGGCTCCGAGCAGTACTTC. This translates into CASTFVQGSEQYF.

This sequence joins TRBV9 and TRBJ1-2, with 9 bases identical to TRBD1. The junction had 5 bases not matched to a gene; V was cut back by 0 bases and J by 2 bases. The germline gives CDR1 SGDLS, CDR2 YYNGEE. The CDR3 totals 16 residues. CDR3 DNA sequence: TGTGCCAGCAGCGTAGTGGCGGGACAGGGCAACTATGGCTACACCTTC. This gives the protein CASSVVAGQGNYGYTF.

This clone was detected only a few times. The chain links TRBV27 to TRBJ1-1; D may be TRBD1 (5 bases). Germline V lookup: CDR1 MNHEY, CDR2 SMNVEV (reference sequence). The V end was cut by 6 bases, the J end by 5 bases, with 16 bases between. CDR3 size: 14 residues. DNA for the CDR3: TGTGCCAGCAGGCCCGGGACGGCTCGTACTGAAGCTTTCTTT. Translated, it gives CASRPGTARTEAFF.

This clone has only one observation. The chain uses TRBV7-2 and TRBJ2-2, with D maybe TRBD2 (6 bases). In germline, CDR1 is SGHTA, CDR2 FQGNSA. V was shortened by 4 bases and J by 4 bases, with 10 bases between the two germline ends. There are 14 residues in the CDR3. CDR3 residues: CASSSGLSTGELFF. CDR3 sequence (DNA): TGTGCCAGCAGCTCGGGACTTTCCACCGGGGAGCTGTTTTTT.

CDR3 loop: CSVEEGAGGYTF. CDR3 coding DNA: TGCAGCGTTGAGGAGGGGGCAGGAGGCTACACCTTC. The chain combines TRBV29-1 with TRBJ1-2, with 7 bases matching TRBD1. Unmatched junction bases numbered 6, after V lost 3 bases and J lost 8 bases. In germline, CDR1 is SQVTM, CDR2 ANQGSEA. The CDR3 covers 12 residues.

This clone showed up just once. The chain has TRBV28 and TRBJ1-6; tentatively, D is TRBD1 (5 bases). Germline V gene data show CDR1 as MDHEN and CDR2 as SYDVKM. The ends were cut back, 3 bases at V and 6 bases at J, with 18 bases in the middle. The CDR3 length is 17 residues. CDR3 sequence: CASSLDYPGLGNSPLHF. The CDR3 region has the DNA TGTGCCAGCAGTTTGGACTACCCGGGACTCGGTAATTCACCCCTCCACTTT.

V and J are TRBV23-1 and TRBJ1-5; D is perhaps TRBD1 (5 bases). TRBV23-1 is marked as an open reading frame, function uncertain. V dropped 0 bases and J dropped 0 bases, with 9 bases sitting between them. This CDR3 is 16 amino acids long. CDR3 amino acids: CASSQSTDSSNQPQHF. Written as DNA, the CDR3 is TGCGCCAGCAGTCAATCAACCGACAGTAGCAATCAGCCCCAGCATTTT.

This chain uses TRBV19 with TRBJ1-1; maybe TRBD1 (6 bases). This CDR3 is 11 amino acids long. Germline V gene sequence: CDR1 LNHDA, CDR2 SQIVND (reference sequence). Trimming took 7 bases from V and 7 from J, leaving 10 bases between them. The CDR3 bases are TGTGCCAGTACTCAGGGGATTGAAGCTTTCTTT. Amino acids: CASTQGIEAFF.

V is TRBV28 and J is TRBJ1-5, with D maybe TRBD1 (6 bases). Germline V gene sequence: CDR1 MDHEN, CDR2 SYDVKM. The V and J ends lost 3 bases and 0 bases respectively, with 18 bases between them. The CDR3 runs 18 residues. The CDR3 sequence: CASSFGAGADYSNQPQHF. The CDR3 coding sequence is TGTGCCAGCAGTTTTGGAGCGGGGGCAGATTATAGCAATCAGCCCCAGCATTTT.

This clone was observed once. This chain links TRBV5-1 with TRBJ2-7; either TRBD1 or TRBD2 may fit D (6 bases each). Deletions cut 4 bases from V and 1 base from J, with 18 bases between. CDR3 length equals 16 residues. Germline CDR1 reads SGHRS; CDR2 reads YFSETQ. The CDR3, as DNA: TGCGCCAGCAGCACACCCAGGGGCGGGGTATCCTACGAGCAGTACTTC. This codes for CASSTPRGGVSYEQYF.

The CDR3 region is CASSYSNLYNSPLHF. The CDR3, as DNA: TGTGCCAGCAGTTACTCAAACCTCTATAATTCACCCCTCCACTTT. The chain uses TRBV6-5 and TRBJ1-6, with D uncertain. Per the germline V gene, CDR1 is MNHEY and CDR2 is SVGAGI. This CDR3 comprises 15 residues. V dropped 0 bases and J dropped 3 bases, with 6 bases sitting between them.

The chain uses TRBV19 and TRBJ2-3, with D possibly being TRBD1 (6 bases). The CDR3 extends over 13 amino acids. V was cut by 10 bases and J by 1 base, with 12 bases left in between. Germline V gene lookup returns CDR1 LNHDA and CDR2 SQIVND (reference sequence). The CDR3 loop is CATGTFGTDTQYF. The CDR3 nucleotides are TGTGCCACCGGGACATTCGGCACAGATACGCAGTATTTT.